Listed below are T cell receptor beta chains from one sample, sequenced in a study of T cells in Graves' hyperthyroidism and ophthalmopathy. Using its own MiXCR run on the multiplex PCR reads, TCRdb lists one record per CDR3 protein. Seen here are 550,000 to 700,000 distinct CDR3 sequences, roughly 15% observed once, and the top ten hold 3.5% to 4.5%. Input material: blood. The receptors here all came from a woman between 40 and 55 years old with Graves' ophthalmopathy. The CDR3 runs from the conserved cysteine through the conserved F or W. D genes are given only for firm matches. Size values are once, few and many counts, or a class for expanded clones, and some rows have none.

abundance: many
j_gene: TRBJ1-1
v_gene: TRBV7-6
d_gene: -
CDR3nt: TGTGCCAGCAGCTTAGTCGAGGCAGCGAACACTGAAGCTTTCTTT
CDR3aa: CASSLVEAANTEAFF

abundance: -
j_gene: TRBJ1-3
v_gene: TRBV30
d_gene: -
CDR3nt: TGTGCCTGGAGGGCACTCTCTGGAAACACCATATATTTT
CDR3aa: CAWRALSGNTIYF

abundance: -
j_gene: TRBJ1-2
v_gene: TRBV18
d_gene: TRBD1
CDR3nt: TGTGCCAGCTCACCACCGGAAGGAGGGACAGCGACCTATGGCTACACCTTC
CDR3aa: CASSPPEGGTATYGYTF

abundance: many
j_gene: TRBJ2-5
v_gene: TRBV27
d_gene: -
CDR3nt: TGTGCCAGCAGCCCCACCCCCGGGACTGTCTTCAAGACCCAGTACTTC
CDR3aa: CASSPTPGTVFKTQYF

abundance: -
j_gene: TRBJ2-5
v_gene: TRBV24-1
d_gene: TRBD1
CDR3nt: TGTGCCACCAGTGGAATCCTCGGGACAGAAGAGACCCAGTACTTC
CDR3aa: CATSGILGTEETQYF

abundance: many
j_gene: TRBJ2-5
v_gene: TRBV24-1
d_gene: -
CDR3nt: TGTGCCACCAGTGATTTGAATCAGCAGGAGACCCAGTACTTC
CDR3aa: CATSDLNQQETQYF

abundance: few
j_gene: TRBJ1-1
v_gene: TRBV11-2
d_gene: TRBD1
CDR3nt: TGTGCCAGCAGCTTAAGACAGGGAGGACGGCAAGCTTTCTTT
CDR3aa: CASSLRQGGRQAFF

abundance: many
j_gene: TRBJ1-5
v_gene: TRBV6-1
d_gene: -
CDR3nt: TGTGCCAGCAGGCCTGGAAATAGCAATCAGCCCCAGCATTTT
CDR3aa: CASRPGNSNQPQHF

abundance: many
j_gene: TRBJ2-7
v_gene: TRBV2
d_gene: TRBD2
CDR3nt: TGTGCCAGCAGCTTCACTTCTAGCGGGATTAGCTCCTACGAGCAGTACTTC
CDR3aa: CASSFTSSGISSYEQYF

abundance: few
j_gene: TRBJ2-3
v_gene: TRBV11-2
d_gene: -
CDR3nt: TGTGCCAGCAGCTTAGTTAGGGGGGGGAGCACAGATACGCAGTATTTT
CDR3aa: CASSLVRGGSTDTQYF

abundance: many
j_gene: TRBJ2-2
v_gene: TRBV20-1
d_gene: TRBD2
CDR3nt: TGCAGTGCTAGAGATGGCGCTAGCGGGAGTAGAACCGGGGAGCTGTTTTTT
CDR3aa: CSARDGASGSRTGELFF

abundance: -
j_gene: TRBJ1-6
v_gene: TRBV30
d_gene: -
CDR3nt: TGTGCCTGGAGTGACCGGAATTCACCCCTCCACTTT
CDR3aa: CAWSDRNSPLHF

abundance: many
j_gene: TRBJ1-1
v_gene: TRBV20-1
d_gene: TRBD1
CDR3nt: TGCAGTGCAAGGGACAGGGAGGAGAACACTGAAGCTTTCTTT
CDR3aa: CSARDREENTEAFF

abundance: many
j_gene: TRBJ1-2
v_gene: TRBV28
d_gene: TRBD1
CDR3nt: TGTGCCACCCCCGACCGACAGGGGACCTATGGCTACACCTTC
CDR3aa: CATPDRQGTYGYTF

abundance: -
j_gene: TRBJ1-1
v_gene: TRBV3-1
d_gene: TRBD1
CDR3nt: TGTGCCAGCAGCTACGGGACAGGCTTTAACATGAACACTGAAGCTTTCTTT
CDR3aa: CASSYGTGFNMNTEAFF

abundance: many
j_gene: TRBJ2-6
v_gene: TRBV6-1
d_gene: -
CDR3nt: TGTGCCAGCATATCCCCCGCCGGTGGGGCCAACGTCCTGACTTTC
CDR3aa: CASISPAGGANVLTF

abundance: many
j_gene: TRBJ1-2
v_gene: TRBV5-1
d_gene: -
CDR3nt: TGTGCCAGCAGTTTAGTGGGGGATGGCTACACCTTC
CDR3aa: CASSLVGDGYTF

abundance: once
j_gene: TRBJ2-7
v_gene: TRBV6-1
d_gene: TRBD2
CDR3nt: TGTGCCAGCAGGCCACTAGCGGGAGTTTTGTACGAGCAGTACTTC
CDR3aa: CASRPLAGVLYEQYF

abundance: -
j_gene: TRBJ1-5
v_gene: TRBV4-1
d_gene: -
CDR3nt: TGCGCCAGCAGCCAGATTACTACAGGGAGTCAGCCCCAGCATTTT
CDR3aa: CASSQITTGSQPQHF

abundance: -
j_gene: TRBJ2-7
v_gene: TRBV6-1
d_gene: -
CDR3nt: TGTGCCAGCAGAATCATGGACAGTTCATCCTACGAGCAGTACTTC
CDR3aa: CASRIMDSSSYEQYF

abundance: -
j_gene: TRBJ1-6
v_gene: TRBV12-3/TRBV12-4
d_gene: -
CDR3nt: TGTGCCAGCAGTTTTAGCTCCGGGACACCAACTTTT
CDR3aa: CASSFSSGTPTF

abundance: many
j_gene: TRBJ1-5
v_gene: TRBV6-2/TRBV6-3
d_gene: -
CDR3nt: TGTGCCAGCAGTTACGACAGTACACGACAGCCCCAGCATTTT
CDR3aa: CASSYDSTRQPQHF

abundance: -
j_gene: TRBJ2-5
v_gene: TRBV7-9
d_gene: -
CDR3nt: TGTGCCAGCAGCCCCAAAGGGGGGGACCAAGAGACCCAGTACTTC
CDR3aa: CASSPKGGDQETQYF

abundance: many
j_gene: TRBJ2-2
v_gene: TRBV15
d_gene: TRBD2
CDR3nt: TGTGCCACCAGCAGAGAGGCGGGAGCGGGCACCGGGGAGCTGTTTTTT
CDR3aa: CATSREAGAGTGELFF

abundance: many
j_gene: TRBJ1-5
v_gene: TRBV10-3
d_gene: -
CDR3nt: TGTGCCATCAGCAAAGAAGCAGGGTTTAGTCAGCCCCAGCATTTT
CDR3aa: CAISKEAGFSQPQHF

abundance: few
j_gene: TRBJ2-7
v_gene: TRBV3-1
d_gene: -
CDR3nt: TGTGCCAGCAGCCGGAACCCGGGACAACTCTACGAGCAGTACTTC
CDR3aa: CASSRNPGQLYEQYF

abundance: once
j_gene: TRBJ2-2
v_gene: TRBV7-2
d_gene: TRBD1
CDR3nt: TGTGCCAGCAGCGCCCAGACAGGGCTTGCCGGGGAGCTGTTTTTT
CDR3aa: CASSAQTGLAGELFF

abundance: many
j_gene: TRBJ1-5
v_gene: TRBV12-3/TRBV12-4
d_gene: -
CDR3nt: TGTGCCAGCAGTTTGCGGGACTTCAATCAGCCCCAGCATTTT
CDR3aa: CASSLRDFNQPQHF

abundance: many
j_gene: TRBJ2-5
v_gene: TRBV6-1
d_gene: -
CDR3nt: TGTGCCAGCAGTGAGGCGAAAGAGACCCAGTACTTC
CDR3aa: CASSEAKETQYF

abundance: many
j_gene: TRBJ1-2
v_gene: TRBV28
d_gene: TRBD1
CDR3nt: TGTGCCAGCTCCTTTGGGACAGCCCGTAACTATGGCTACACCTTC
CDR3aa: CASSFGTARNYGYTF

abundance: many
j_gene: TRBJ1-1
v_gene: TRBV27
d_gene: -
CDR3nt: TGTGCCAGCAGTCGGTGGAGGACGCACACTGAAGCTTTCTTT
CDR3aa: CASSRWRTHTEAFF

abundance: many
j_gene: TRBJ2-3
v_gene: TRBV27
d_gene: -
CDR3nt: TGTGCCAGCAGTCACACAGATACGCAGTATTTT
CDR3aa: CASSHTDTQYF

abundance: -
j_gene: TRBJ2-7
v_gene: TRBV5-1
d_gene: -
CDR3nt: TGCGCCAGCAGCGCTGGACACAATTACGGGCAGTACTTC
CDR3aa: CASSAGHNYGQYF

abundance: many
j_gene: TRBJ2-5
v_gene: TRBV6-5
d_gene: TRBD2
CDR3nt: TGTGCCAGCAGTTACGTAGCGGGAGGGTGGCGAGAGACCCAGTACTTC
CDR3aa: CASSYVAGGWRETQYF

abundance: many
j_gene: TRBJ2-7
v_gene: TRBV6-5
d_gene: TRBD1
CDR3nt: TGTGCCAGCAGTTCACGGACAGGGTTCGACGAGCAGTACTTC
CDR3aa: CASSSRTGFDEQYF

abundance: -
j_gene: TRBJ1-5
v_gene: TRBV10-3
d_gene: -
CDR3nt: TGTGCCATCAGCCCAGAGGGAAAATATAGCAATCAGCCCCAGCATTTT
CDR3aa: CAISPEGKYSNQPQHF

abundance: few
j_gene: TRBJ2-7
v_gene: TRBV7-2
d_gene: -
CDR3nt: TGTGCCAGCAGCTTAAGCCCGAACTCCTACGAGCAGTACTTC
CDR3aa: CASSLSPNSYEQYF

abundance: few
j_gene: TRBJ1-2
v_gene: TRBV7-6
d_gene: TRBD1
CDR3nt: TGTGCCAGCAGCTTAGCTGGGACAGACCCCTATGGCTACACCTTC
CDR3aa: CASSLAGTDPYGYTF

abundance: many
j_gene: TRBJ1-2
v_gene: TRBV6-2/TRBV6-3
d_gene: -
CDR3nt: TGTGCCAGCTGGGGGGCGTCGGGGGACTATGGCTACACCTTC
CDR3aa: CASWGASGDYGYTF

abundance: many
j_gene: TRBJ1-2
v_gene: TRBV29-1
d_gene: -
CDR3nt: TGCAGCGTCGGACACGGGGAAGGAGGCTACACCTTC
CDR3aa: CSVGHGEGGYTF

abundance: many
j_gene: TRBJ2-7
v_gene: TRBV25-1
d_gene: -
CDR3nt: TGTGCCAGCGTACGGAACTACGAGCAGTACTTC
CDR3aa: CASVRNYEQYF

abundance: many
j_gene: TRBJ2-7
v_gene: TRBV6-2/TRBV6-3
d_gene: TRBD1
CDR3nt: TGTGCCAGCAGTCGGACAGGACCCATCGAGCAGTACTTC
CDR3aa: CASSRTGPIEQYF

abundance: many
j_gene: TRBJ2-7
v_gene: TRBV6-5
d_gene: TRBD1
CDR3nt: TGTGCCAGCAGGCCGTGGACAGGAAATTCTCATTACGAGCAGTACTTC
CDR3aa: CASRPWTGNSHYEQYF

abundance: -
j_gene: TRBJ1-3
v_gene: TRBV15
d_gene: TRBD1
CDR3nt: TGTGCCACCAGCAGGGGAAGGGACAGCTCTGGAAACACCATATATTTT
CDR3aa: CATSRGRDSSGNTIYF

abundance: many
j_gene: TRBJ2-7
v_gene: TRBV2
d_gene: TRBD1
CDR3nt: TGTGCCAGCAGTATCCCGACAGGGGGAACTTTGGACGAGCAGTACTTC
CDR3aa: CASSIPTGGTLDEQYF

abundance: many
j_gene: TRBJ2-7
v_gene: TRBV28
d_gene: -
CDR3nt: TGTGCCAGCAGCACCCTCGGGGCAGGGAGCCACGAGCAGTACTTC
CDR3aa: CASSTLGAGSHEQYF

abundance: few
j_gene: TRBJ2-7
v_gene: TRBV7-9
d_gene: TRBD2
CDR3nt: TGTGCCAGCAGCGAAAGCGGGAGGCCCTACGAGCAGTACTTC
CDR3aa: CASSESGRPYEQYF